This T cell receptor beta chain is drawn from a study of tumor-infiltrating lymphocytes in primary liver carcinoma. Regarding this clonotype: Its antigen is unknown. This clone may be a read error of a much larger clone one base away.

A constant-region primer primed TCR beta cDNA synthesis from about 0.55 ug of total RNA. ARM-PCR, slightly modified, supplied the TCR beta libraries through three nested multiplex PCR rounds. A C-beta reverse primer and TRBV1-TRBV30 forward primers served in each of the first two PCR rounds, at about 10 cycles apiece. TCRdb re-derived calls from the multiplex PCR reads in MiXCR, one entry per CDR3 protein. There are under 50,000 distinct CDR3 sequences in the sample; around 64% occur only once, and 29% lies in the top ten. Study-level results: Tumor-blood pairs (like tumor-adjacent pairs) overlapped less than tumor region pairs did.

CDR3 size: 15 residues. Per germline, CDR1 SQVTM and CDR2 ANQGSEA. Joint extraction of RNA and DNA used about 17-30 mg of bulk tissue that was unsorted. Every tumor sample analyzed contained over 75% viable tumor cells. The specimen was liver tumor tissue from sampling region 5. Subset specified: tumor region T5, tumor centre. The gene calls are TRBV29-1 and TRBJ1-1; 7 nucleotides agree with TRBD1. This sequence was found in a man aged 35-49 years with primary liver carcinoma and hepatitis B virus infection. This CDR3 reads CSGGGGGGMNTETFF. In DNA form, the CDR3 reads TGCAGCGGGGGCGGAGGGGGCGGGATGAACACTGAAACTTTCTTT.